This T cell receptor (beta chain) derives from a study of siplizumab effects on memory and regulatory T cells. Repertoires were generated with immunoSEQ multiplex PCR, while TCRdb's copy carries only in-frame clones and drops some. The sample gives more than 85,000 clones, 80% to 95% of which show up once; roughly 2.5% is in the top ten. Trimming took off 0 bases at V and 5 bases at J, with 11 bases between the two ends. The CDR3 spans 14 residues. The germline V gene encodes CDR1 SGHDT and CDR2 YYEEEE. V gene TRBV5-6 combines with J gene TRBJ2-5; D might be TRBD2 (5 bases). The TCR was taken from a human donor in good health. Some clones in this sample may be carry-over from other donors' samples. The sample consisted of CD4+ T cells sorted from blood. This CDR3 is CASSLALAPETQYF. Written as DNA, the CDR3 is TGTGCCAGCAGCTTGGCCCTAGCTCCGGAGACCCAGTACTTC.